These 18 T cell receptor beta chains were all obtained from the same sample, sequenced in a study of tumor-infiltrating lymphocytes in localized non-small cell lung cancer. Measured with immunoSEQ multiplex PCR; TCRdb has only the in-frame clones, and not every one. Of thousands of clones listed, about three quarters were seen once; the top ten hold about 12%. The sequencing sample was made of lung tumor tissue. These receptors came from a human donor with non-small cell lung cancer.

DNA for the CDR3: TGCAGCGTTTCCCCTGGTGGGGCCTTGGGGGAGCAGTACTTC. It yields the protein CSVSPGGALGEQYF. The chain is built from TRBV29-1 and TRBJ2-7, with D possibly matching TRBD1 (5 bases). In germline, CDR1 is SQVTM, CDR2 ANQGSEA. This CDR3 contains 14 residues. Trimming left V 5 bases short and J 7 bases short, with 21 bases between.

The genes are TRBV19 and TRBJ1-1; 9 bases map to TRBD1. V lost 0 bases, J lost 3 bases, and 2 bases stayed unmatched. CDR1 and CDR2 from the germline V gene are LNHDA and SQIVND (reference sequence). The CDR3 has 15 residues. Here the CDR3 reads CASSIDWTGDTEAFF. In DNA form, the CDR3 reads TGTGCCAGTAGTATAGATTGGACAGGGGACACTGAAGCTTTCTTT.

This clone turned up a few times. The chain couples TRBV30 to TRBJ1-1, with D unclear. Per germline, CDR1 GTSNPN and CDR2 SVGIG (reference sequence). Trimming removed 3 bases from V and 4 bases from J, with 9 bases in between. The CDR3 contains 12 residues. The CDR3 nucleotides read TGTGCCTGGAGCCCTTTCCCCACTGAAGCTTTCTTT. Protein: CAWSPFPTEAFF. The entire variable domain, with the rest obtained from reference TRBV30 and TRBJ1-1, is as follows: SQTIHQWPATLVQPVGSPLSLECTVEGTSNPNLYWYRQAAGRGLQLLFYSVGIGQISSEVPQNLSASRPQDRQFILSSKKLLLSDSGFYLCAWSPFPTEAFFGQGTRLTVV.

The chain recombines TRBV5-1 with TRBJ2-3; D ambiguous. V lost 3 bases and J 4 bases, leaving 12 bases between the germline ends. CDR3 length equals 14 residues. Germline V gene sequence: CDR1 SGHRS, CDR2 YFSETQ. The CDR3 sequence is CASSSGWAADTQYF. The DNA for the CDR3 is TGCGCCAGCAGCTCCGGATGGGCGGCAGATACGCAGTATTTT.

The J gene is TRBJ2-5, the V gene TRBV6-5; TRBD2 matches 7 bases. The CDR3 is made up of 13 amino acids. With V trimmed by 6 bases and J by 6 bases, 7 bases remained unmatched. Germline CDR1 and CDR2: MNHEY and SVGAGI. As DNA, the CDR3 is TGTGCCAGCAGGGGGGAGGGAAGCAAGACCCAGTACTTC. Its translation is CASRGEGSKTQYF.

The V and J genes are TRBV19 and TRBJ1-5; possibly TRBD1 for D (6 bases). Trimming removed 3 bases at V and 6 bases at J, with 15 bases between. CDR3 length equals 15 residues. CDR1 LNHDA and CDR2 SQIVND come from the germline V gene (reference sequence). DNA for the CDR3: TGTGCCAGTAGTATCGGGCAGCCCAGGGGTCAGCCCCAGCATTTT. Translating it yields CASSIGQPRGQPQHF.

The chain carries TRBV12-2 and TRBJ1-5; the DNA was not compared with TRBD1, the D call given in the table. TRBV12-2 is deemed a pseudogene. This CDR3 has 16 residues. The DNA of the CDR3 is TGTGCAAGTCGCTTCCCCGGAGGGGGCAGCAATCAGCCCCAGCATTTT. Translated, it gives CASRFPGGGSNQPQHF.

V is TRBV5-5 and J is TRBJ1-2; D is perhaps TRBD1 (6 bases). This CDR3 contains 16 residues. Trimming removed 0 bases at V and 4 bases at J, with 16 bases between. CDR1 and CDR2 from the germline V gene are SGHKS and YYEKEE (reference sequence). CDR3 sequence: CASSLGGTRGIYGYTF. CDR3 nucleotides: TGTGCCAGCAGCTTGGGAGGGACAAGGGGTATCTATGGCTACACCTTC. The full variable domain, rest sourced from reference TRBV5-5 and TRBJ1-2, is DAGVTQSPTHLIKTRGQQVTLRCSPISGHKSVSWYQQVLGQGPQFIFQYYEKEERGRGNFPDRFSARQFPNYSSELNVNALLLGDSALYLCASSLGGTRGIYGYTFGSGTRLTVV.

This clone was found a few times. CDR3 residues: CASRDPSWARSYGYTF. The CDR3 coding sequence is TGCGCCAGCAGAGACCCAAGCTGGGCTAGGTCCTATGGCTACACCTTC. V and J are TRBV10-2 and TRBJ1-2; D gene uncertain. The CDR3 contains 16 residues. V gave up 6 bases and J gave up 4 bases, with 21 bases separating them. The germline CDR1 and CDR2 sequences are WSHSY and SAAADI.

The V gene is TRBV30, the J gene TRBJ1-5; tentative D call: TRBD1 (6 bases). The V gene's germline CDR1 is GTSNPN and CDR2 SVGIG (reference sequence). The CDR3 length is 17 residues. The V end lost 1 base, the J end lost 5 bases, and 21 bases lay between the germline ends. CDR3 region: CAWSAFGGQGPDQPQHF. As DNA, the CDR3 is TGTGCCTGGAGTGCCTTCGGTGGGCAGGGGCCAGATCAGCCCCAGCATTTT.

In its sample, this clone was seen a few times. The V call is TRBV6-5, the J call TRBJ2-7; D uncertain. Germline V gene data show CDR1 as MNHEY and CDR2 as SVGAGI. The CDR3 length is 11 residues. The V end was cut by 7 bases, the J end by 6 bases, with 10 bases between. The CDR3 reads CASTLGGEQYF. In nucleotides, the CDR3 is TGTGCCAGCACCCTAGGCGGCGAGCAGTACTTC.

The V call is TRBV11-1, the J call TRBJ2-1; TRBD2 is a possible D gene (5 bases). V dropped 4 bases and J dropped 1 base, with 8 bases sitting between them. Per the germline V gene, CDR1 is SGHAT and CDR2 is FQDESV (reference sequence). The CDR3 loop spans 14 amino acids. Here the CDR3 DNA reads TGTGCCAGCAGCTCGGGGAGTTCCTACAATGAGCAGTTCTTC. Translated: CASSSGSSYNEQFF.

The sample holds one count of this clone. The chain joins TRBV7-2 to TRBJ1-2; D unresolved. The V and J ends lost 6 bases and 1 base respectively, with 9 bases between them. Germline CDR1 and CDR2: SGHTA and FQGNSA. This CDR3 has 13 amino acids. DNA of the CDR3: TGTGCCAGCAGGCCTGACATTAACTATGGCTACACCTTC. It yields the protein CASRPDINYGYTF.

The rearrangement joins TRBV7-2 to TRBJ1-2, with D possibly being TRBD1 (6 bases). The CDR3 consists of 19 residues. Germline V gives CDR1 SGHTA, CDR2 FQGNSA. V lost 3 bases to trimming and J lost 2 bases, with 25 bases between them. CDR3 sequence (DNA): TGTGCCAGCAGCTTTTTCTCCTTCACGGGACACTGGGAGAACTATGGCTACACCTTC. The encoded protein is CASSFFSFTGHWENYGYTF. The variable domain in full, with the rest retrieved from reference TRBV7-2 and TRBJ1-2, is GAGVSQSPSNKVTEKGKDVELRCDPISGHTALYWYRQSLGQGLEFLIYFQGNSAPDKSGLPSDRFSAERTGGSVSTLTIQRTQQEDSAVYLCASSFFSFTGHWENYGYTFGSGTRLTVV.

The V and J genes are TRBV7-2 and TRBJ2-7; TRBD1 matches at 7 bases. Germline V gives CDR1 SGHTA, CDR2 FQGNSA. V trimming: 3 bases; J trimming: 5 bases; junction bases outside the gene matches: 4. The CDR3 is 13 amino acids. The CDR3: CASSLLTGNEQYF. Here the CDR3 DNA reads TGTGCCAGCAGCTTGCTGACAGGGAACGAGCAGTACTTC.

V and J are TRBV30 and TRBJ1-5; TRBD1 is a possible D gene (5 bases). There are 15 residues in the CDR3. Trimming cost V 2 bases and J 3 bases, with 14 bases left between them. CDR1 and CDR2 from the germline V gene are GTSNPN and SVGIG (reference sequence). CDR3 in amino acids: CAWSTGSGPNQPQHF. CDR3 bases: TGTGCCTGGAGTACCGGATCGGGGCCCAATCAGCCCCAGCATTTT.

The chain employs TRBV27 and TRBJ1-5, with D possibly matching TRBD1 (6 bases). The CDR3 consists of 16 residues. V was clipped by 5 bases and J by 2 bases, with 16 bases between them. Germline CDR1 reads MNHEY; CDR2 reads SMNVEV (reference sequence). Here the CDR3 DNA reads TGTGCCAGCAGTCCCCGGGGGGCGCCGGGCAATCAGCCCCAGCATTTT. It yields the protein CASSPRGAPGNQPQHF.

V gene TRBV18 combines with J gene TRBJ1-2; D may be TRBD1 (5 bases). Germline V gives CDR1 KGHSH, CDR2 LQKENI. The CDR3 is made up of 15 amino acids. V gave up 3 bases and J gave up 6 bases, with 17 bases separating them. CDR3 in amino acids: CASSPGFGGEDGYTF. DNA of the CDR3: TGTGCCAGCTCACCCGGCTTTGGAGGGGAAGATGGCTACACCTTC.